These T cell receptor beta chains were read from a single sample in a study of T cells in Graves' hyperthyroidism and ophthalmopathy. TCRdb used MiXCR to reprocess the multiplex PCR reads, holding one entry per CDR3 protein. Among around 450,000 distinct CDR3 sequences, roughly an eighth were seen once, and the ten largest hold 5% to 6%. The sequenced material came from blood. Receptor source: a woman aged 18 to 35 with Graves' hyperthyroidism. CDR3s include the opening cysteine and the closing phenylalanine or tryptophan. Each record gives: V gene, D gene, clone size, J gene, CDR3 protein, CDR3 DNA. The D gene is left open where the match is weak. The listing skips clone size in some rows; elsewhere it reads once, few, many or a size class.

>TRBV6-5|TRBD1|many|TRBJ2-3
CASSYSQGASTDTQYF
TGTGCCAGCAGTTACTCGCAGGGGGCGAGCACAGATACGCAGTATTTT
>TRBV19|NA|NA|TRBJ2-5
CASGDGQETQYF
TGTGCCAGTGGGGACGGCCAAGAGACCCAGTACTTC
>TRBV9|TRBD1|NA|TRBJ1-1
CASSVGPGGALGGGTEAFF
TGTGCCAGCAGCGTAGGTCCAGGGGGCGCTTTGGGCGGAGGCACTGAAGCTTTCTTT
>TRBV4-1|TRBD1|many|TRBJ1-2
CASSHPGTGYYGYTF
TGCGCCAGCAGCCATCCCGGGACAGGTTATTATGGCTACACCTTC
>TRBV3-1|TRBD2|many|TRBJ2-2
CASRHTSGSGTGELFF
TGTGCCAGCAGACACACTAGCGGGAGTGGTACCGGGGAGCTGTTTTTT
>TRBV10-3|NA|many|TRBJ2-5
CAISESRAGETQYF
TGTGCCATCAGTGAGTCCCGGGCAGGGGAGACCCAGTACTTC
>TRBV5-5|TRBD2|many|TRBJ2-1
CASSYSGSSSGSREQFF
TGTGCCAGCAGCTACTCCGGGTCGTCTAGCGGGAGTAGGGAGCAGTTCTTC
>TRBV18|NA|many|TRBJ2-5
CASSQFQGPQETQYF
TGTGCCAGCTCACAATTTCAGGGTCCCCAAGAGACCCAGTACTTC
>TRBV5-1|NA|NA|TRBJ1-3
CASTEGASGNTIYF
TGCGCCAGCACGGAGGGAGCCTCTGGAAACACCATATATTTT
>TRBV15|TRBD2|NA|TRBJ2-1
CATGGEGNEQFF
TGTGCCACCGGGGGGGAGGGCAATGAGCAGTTCTTC
>TRBV27|NA|many|TRBJ2-6
CASSLSVSGANVLTF
TGTGCCAGCAGTTTGTCAGTCTCTGGGGCCAACGTCCTGACTTTC
>TRBV7-3|TRBD2|NA|TRBJ2-1
CASSLTHPGLAGVLGPNNEQFF
TGTGCCAGCAGCTTAACCCACCCGGGACTAGCGGGAGTTTTAGGGCCGAACAATGAGCAGTTCTTC
>TRBV28|TRBD2|many|TRBJ2-1
CASSWAGGLYNEQFF
TGTGCCAGCAGCTGGGCCGGGGGGTTATACAATGAGCAGTTCTTC
>TRBV2|NA|many|TRBJ2-5
CASSDRSGRFGTQYF
TGTGCCAGCAGTGATCGGTCGGGCAGATTCGGGACCCAGTACTTC
>TRBV28|TRBD2|many|TRBJ2-7
CASSSGLAVYEQYF
TGTGCCAGCAGTTCGGGACTAGCGGTCTACGAGCAGTACTTC
>TRBV28|NA|many|TRBJ1-4
CASSLPASNEKLFF
TGTGCCAGCAGTTTGCCAGCCTCCAATGAAAAACTGTTTTTT
>TRBV3-1|NA|many|TRBJ2-2
CASSQVQGGELFF
TGTGCCAGCAGCCAAGTGCAGGGCGGGGAGCTGTTTTTT
>TRBV6-1|NA|many|TRBJ1-2
CASSVWVSQLDYGYTF
TGTGCCAGCAGTGTATGGGTCTCACAACTTGACTATGGCTACACCTTC
>TRBV20-1|TRBD2|NA|TRBJ2-5
CSAPRLAEETQYF
TGCAGTGCTCCTCGACTAGCGGAAGAGACCCAGTACTTC
>TRBV28|NA|many|TRBJ2-1
CASTAESSYNEQFF
TGTGCCAGCACGGCGGAAAGCTCCTACAATGAGCAGTTCTTC
>TRBV12-3/TRBV12-4|TRBD1|NA|TRBJ2-7
CASSRQGAQVYEQYF
TGTGCCAGCAGCAGACAGGGGGCGCAGGTTTACGAGCAGTACTTC
>TRBV5-1|NA|many|TRBJ1-1
CASSLEADTEAFF
TGCGCCAGCAGCTTGGAGGCAGACACTGAAGCTTTCTTT
>TRBV5-5|TRBD1|NA|TRBJ2-7
CASSKPGQGNYEQYF
TGCGCCAGCAGCAAACCGGGACAGGGAAACTACGAGCAGTACTTC
>TRBV20-1|TRBD2|many|TRBJ2-7
CSASGRALLEQYF
TGCAGTGCTAGCGGGAGGGCCCTCCTCGAGCAGTACTTC
>TRBV12-3/TRBV12-4|TRBD1|NA|TRBJ1-1
CASSYSTGGGTEAFF
TGTGCCAGCAGTTACTCGACAGGGGGAGGCACTGAAGCTTTCTTT
>TRBV9|TRBD2|NA|TRBJ2-2
CASSVGTSGHTGELFF
TGTGCCAGCAGCGTAGGGACTAGCGGACACACCGGGGAGCTGTTTTTT